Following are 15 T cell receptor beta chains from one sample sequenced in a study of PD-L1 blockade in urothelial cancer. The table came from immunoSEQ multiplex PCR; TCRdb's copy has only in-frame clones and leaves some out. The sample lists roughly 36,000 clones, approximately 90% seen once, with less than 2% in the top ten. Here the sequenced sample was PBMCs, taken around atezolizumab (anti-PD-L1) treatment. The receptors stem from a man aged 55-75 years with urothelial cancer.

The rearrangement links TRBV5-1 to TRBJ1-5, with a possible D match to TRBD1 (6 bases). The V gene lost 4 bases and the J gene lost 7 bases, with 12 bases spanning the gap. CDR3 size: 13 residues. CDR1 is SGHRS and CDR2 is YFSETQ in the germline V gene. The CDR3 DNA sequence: TGCGCCAGCAGCCTACAGGGCGGGCAGCCCCAGCATTTT. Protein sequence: CASSLQGGQPQHF.

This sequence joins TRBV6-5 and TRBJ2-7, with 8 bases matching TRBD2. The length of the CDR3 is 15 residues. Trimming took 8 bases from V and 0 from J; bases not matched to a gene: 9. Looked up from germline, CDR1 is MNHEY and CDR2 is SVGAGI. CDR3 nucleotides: TGTGCCAGCGGGGATAGCGGGGCAAGCTCCTACGAGCAGTACTTC. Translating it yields CASGDSGASSYEQYF.

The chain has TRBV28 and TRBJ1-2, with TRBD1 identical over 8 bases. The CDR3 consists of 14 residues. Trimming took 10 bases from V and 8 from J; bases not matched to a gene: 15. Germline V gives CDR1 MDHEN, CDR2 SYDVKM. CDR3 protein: CATGQGPGGRGYTF. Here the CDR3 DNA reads TGTGCCACCGGACAGGGCCCTGGGGGAAGAGGCTACACCTTC.

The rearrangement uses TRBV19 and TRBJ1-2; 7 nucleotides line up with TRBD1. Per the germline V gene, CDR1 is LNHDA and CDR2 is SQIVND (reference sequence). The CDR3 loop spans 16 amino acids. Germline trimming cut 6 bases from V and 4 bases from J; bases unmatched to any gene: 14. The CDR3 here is CASSKPPRGPGYGYTF. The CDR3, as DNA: TGTGCCAGTAGCAAGCCTCCTAGGGGGCCCGGCTATGGCTACACCTTC.

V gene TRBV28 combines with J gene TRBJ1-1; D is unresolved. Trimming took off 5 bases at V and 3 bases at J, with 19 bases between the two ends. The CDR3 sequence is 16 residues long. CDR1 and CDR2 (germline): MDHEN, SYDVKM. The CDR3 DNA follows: TGTGCCAGCAGTCCCCCTCTGTCTTCGTTTCACACTGAAGCTTTCTTT. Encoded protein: CASSPPLSSFHTEAFF.

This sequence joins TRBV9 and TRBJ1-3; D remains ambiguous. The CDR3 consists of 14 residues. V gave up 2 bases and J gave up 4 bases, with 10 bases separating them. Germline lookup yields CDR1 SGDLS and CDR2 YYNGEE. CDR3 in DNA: TGTGCCAGCAGCGTCGGGTGGCAGGGAAACACCATATATTTT. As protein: CASSVGWQGNTIYF.

The CDR3 region is CASSLEGGGSYNSPLHF. CDR3 DNA sequence: TGTGCCAGCAGCTTAGAGGGTGGAGGTAGCTATAATTCACCCCTCCACTTT. The chain couples TRBV7-2 to TRBJ1-6; D remains unclear. Trimming left V 1 base short and J 3 bases short, with 13 bases between. This CDR3 comprises 17 residues. Germline values: CDR1 SGHTA, CDR2 FQGNSA.

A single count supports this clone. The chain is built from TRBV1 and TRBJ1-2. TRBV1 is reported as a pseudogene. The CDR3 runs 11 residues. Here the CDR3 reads CTTQAGYGYIF. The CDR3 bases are TGCACCACCCAGGCGGGCTATGGCTACATCTTC.

The CDR3 nucleotides read TGTGCCAGCAGTGCCCCAGGGAGGGTTTGGGTCACTGAAGCTTTCTTT. Amino acid sequence: CASSAPGRVWVTEAFF. The chain has TRBV2 and TRBJ1-1; the D gene is possibly TRBD1 (5 bases). The CDR3 spans 16 residues. Germline CDR1 and CDR2: SNHLY and FYNNEI. Trimming shortened V by 4 bases and J by 4 bases, and 19 bases separated the two germline ends.

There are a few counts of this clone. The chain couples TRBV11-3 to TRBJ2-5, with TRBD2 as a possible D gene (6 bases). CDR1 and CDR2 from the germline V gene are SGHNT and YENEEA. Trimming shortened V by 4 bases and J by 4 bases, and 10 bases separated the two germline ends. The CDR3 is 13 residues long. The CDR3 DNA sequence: TGTGCCAGCAGCTCTGGCGGGACAGAGACCCAGTACTTC. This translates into CASSSGGTETQYF.

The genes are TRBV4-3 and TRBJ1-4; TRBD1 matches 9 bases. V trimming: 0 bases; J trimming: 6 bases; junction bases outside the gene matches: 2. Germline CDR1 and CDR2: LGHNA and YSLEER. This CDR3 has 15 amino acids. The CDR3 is CASSQEGQGHEKLFF. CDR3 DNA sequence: TGCGCCAGCAGCCAAGAAGGACAGGGGCATGAAAAACTGTTTTTT.

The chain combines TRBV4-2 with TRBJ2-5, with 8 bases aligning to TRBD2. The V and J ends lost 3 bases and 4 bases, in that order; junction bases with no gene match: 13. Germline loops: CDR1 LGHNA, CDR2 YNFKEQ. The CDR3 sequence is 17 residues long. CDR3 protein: CASSQGQTLAARETQYF. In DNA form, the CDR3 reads TGTGCCAGCAGCCAGGGCCAAACACTAGCGGCACGAGAGACCCAGTACTTC.

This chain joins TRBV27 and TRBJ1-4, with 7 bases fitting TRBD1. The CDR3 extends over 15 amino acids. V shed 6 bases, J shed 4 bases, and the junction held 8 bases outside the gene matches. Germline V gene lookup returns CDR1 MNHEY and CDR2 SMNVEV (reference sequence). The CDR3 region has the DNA TGTGCCAGCAGCCCACAGGGGTATCATAATGAAAAACTGTTTTTT. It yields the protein CASSPQGYHNEKLFF. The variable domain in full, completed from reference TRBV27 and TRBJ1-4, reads EAQVTQNPRYLITVTGKKLTVTCSQNMNHEYMSWYRQDPGLGLRQIYYSMNVEVTDKGDVPEGYKVSRKEKRNFPLILESPSPNQTSLYFCASSPQGYHNEKLFFGSGTQLSVL.

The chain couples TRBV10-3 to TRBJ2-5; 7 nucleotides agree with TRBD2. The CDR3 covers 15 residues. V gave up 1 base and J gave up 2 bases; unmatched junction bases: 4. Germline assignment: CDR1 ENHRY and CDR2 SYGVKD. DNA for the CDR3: TGTGCCATCAGTGAGTTTGCGGGGGATCAAGAGACCCAGTACTTC. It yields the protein CAISEFAGDQETQYF.

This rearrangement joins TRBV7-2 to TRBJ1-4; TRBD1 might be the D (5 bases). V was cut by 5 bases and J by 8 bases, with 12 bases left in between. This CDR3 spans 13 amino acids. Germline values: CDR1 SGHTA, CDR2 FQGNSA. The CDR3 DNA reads TGTGCCAGCAGCCCGATGGGGGGGGAAAAACTGTTTTTT. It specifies CASSPMGGEKLFF.